Listed here are 8 T cell receptor beta chains from one sample, sequenced in a study of T cells in Graves' hyperthyroidism and ophthalmopathy. RNA transcripts provided the source from which TCR beta CDR3 regions were amplified. HTBI primers were the set used in a first-round RT-PCR of the TCR CDR3. MiXCR was run by TCRdb on the multiplex PCR reads, yielding one entry per CDR3 protein. This repertoire shows 500,000 to 800,000 distinct CDR3 sequences, about 45% found once; its top ten account for about 7%. Sequencing input: peripheral blood or thyroid tissue (not recorded which). The receptors derive from an adult man with Graves' disease, either hyperthyroidism or ophthalmopathy (not recorded which).

The V call is TRBV29-1, the J call TRBJ1-1; 8 bases line up with TRBD1. V gave up 6 bases and J gave up 6 bases; unmatched junction bases: 9. The CDR3 loop spans 13 amino acids. Germline CDR1 SQVTM, CDR2 ANQGSEA. The CDR3 region has the DNA TGCAGCGTGCGGAGAGGACAGGGAGCTGAAGCTTTCTTT. Translated: CSVRRGQGAEAFF.

In its sample, this clonotype was seen a few times. The rearrangement uses TRBV9 and TRBJ2-7, with 11 bases aligning to TRBD2. The length of the CDR3 is 14 residues. Germline V CDR1 and CDR2: SGDLS, YYNGEE. With 0 bases clipped from V and 6 bases from J, the junction kept 2 bases outside the gene matches. CDR3 amino acids: CASSVGLAGSEQYF. CDR3 nucleotides: TGTGCCAGCAGCGTAGGACTAGCGGGAAGCGAGCAGTACTTC.

This clonotype was recorded many times. The CDR3 region is CASKNGGDEQYF. The CDR3 region has the DNA TGCGCCAGCAAGAACGGAGGGGACGAGCAGTACTTC. The rearrangement joins TRBV10-2 to TRBJ2-7; D is possibly TRBD2 (6 bases). Germline CDR1 is WSHSY and CDR2 is SAAADI. This CDR3 has 12 amino acids. Trimming left V 7 bases short and J 5 bases short, with 12 bases between.

Note on this clonotype: A read error may produce the germline difference seen at one junction end. This chain links TRBV20-1 with TRBJ2-7, with D tentatively TRBD1 or TRBD2 (5 bases each). This CDR3 is 14 amino acids long. The germline V gene has CDR1 DFQATT and CDR2 SNEGSKA (reference sequence). CDR3 DNA sequence: TGCAGTGCTATAGAGGGGTCGGGCACCGGGGAGCTGTACTTC. Protein sequence: CSAIEGSGTGELYF.

This clonotype occurred a few times. The gene calls are TRBV2 and TRBJ1-2, with a weak D call TRBD1 (5 bases). Germline V lookup: CDR1 SNHLY, CDR2 FYNNEI. Trimming cost V 1 base and J 2 bases, with 8 bases left between them. The CDR3 contains 14 residues. The CDR3 sequence: CASSEVGGNYGYTF. CDR3 sequence (DNA): TGTGCCAGCAGTGAAGTTGGGGGGAACTATGGCTACACCTTC.

The sample holds a few counts of this clonotype. This chain connects TRBV20-1 to TRBJ1-2, with 10 bases identical to TRBD1. The CDR3 consists of 14 residues. V was clipped by 0 bases and J by 5 bases; unmatched bases: 3. Germline values: CDR1 DFQATT, CDR2 SNEGSKA (reference sequence). This CDR3 reads CSARDRGQGYGYTF. The DNA of the CDR3 is TGCAGTGCTAGAGATCGGGGACAGGGGTATGGCTACACCTTC.

The V and J genes are TRBV7-9 and TRBJ1-3; D remains unclear. The V gene lost 1 base and the J gene lost 8 bases, with 12 bases spanning the gap. Germline V gene data show CDR1 as SEHNR and CDR2 as FQNEAQ (reference sequence). The CDR3 runs to 14 residues. The CDR3 nucleotides read TGTGCCAGCAGCTTAGGCGGGGATGGCTACACCATATATTTT. Protein sequence: CASSLGGDGYTIYF.

This clonotype occurred many times. The V gene is TRBV2, the J gene TRBJ2-7; D call uncertain. CDR1 is SNHLY, CDR2 FYNNEI, per germline. This CDR3 region has 11 residues. V shed 6 bases and J shed 2 bases, with 5 bases lying between them. The DNA of the CDR3 is TGTGCCAGCAGGAGGACCTACGAGCAGTACTTC. It translates to CASRRTYEQYF.